The rows below give T cell receptor beta chains drawn from one sample of a study of PD-1 blockade in mismatch repair-deficient tumors. Profiled with immunoSEQ multiplex PCR; TCRdb holds only in-frame clones, not every one. The table includes tens of thousands of clones, approximately 81% detected once. The sample was peripheral blood, taken 12 weeks after starting pembrolizumab. Receptors were obtained from an adult with mismatch repair-deficient cancer. Each CDR3 is given with its conserved first and last residue. D genes are given only for firm matches. Rows may omit the clone size; those that give it use once, few, many or a size class.

cdr3_length: 13; j_call: TRBJ1-1; d_call: -; v_call: TRBV10-1; clone_size: -; cdr3_nt: TGCGCCAGCAGCCCCGACAGGTACACTGAAGCTTTCTTT; cdr3_aa: CASSPDRYTEAFF
cdr3_length: 14; j_call: TRBJ2-3; d_call: -; v_call: TRBV19; clone_size: -; cdr3_nt: TGTGCCAGCCGAGAGAGTTCGGGCACAGATACGCAGTATTTT; cdr3_aa: CASRESSGTDTQYF
cdr3_length: 14; j_call: TRBJ2-7; d_call: -; v_call: TRBV7-2; clone_size: -; cdr3_nt: TGTGCCAGCAGCTCCCTCGAGGGCTCCTACGAGCAGTACTTC; cdr3_aa: CASSSLEGSYEQYF
cdr3_length: 14; j_call: TRBJ1-3; d_call: -; v_call: TRBV19; clone_size: -; cdr3_nt: TGTGCCAGTAGTATTATGGGGGCGAGAAACACCATATATTTT; cdr3_aa: CASSIMGARNTIYF
cdr3_length: 13; j_call: TRBJ2-7; d_call: TRBD2; v_call: TRBV5-1; clone_size: -; cdr3_nt: TGCGCCAGCAGCCTCCGACTAGCGGTCGAGCAGTACTTC; cdr3_aa: CASSLRLAVEQYF
cdr3_length: 15; j_call: TRBJ2-1; d_call: TRBD2; v_call: TRBV6-5; clone_size: -; cdr3_nt: TGTGCCAGCAGGACTAGCGGGAGGTCGGACAATGAGCAGTTCTTC; cdr3_aa: CASRTSGRSDNEQFF
cdr3_length: 15; j_call: TRBJ2-3; d_call: -; v_call: TRBV27; clone_size: -; cdr3_nt: TGTGCCAGCAGTTTAGTGGGGGGCCGGGCAGATACGCAGTATTTT; cdr3_aa: CASSLVGGRADTQYF
cdr3_length: 13; j_call: TRBJ2-3; d_call: -; v_call: TRBV11-2; clone_size: -; cdr3_nt: TGTGCCAGCAGCTTAGGCAGGAAAGGGACGCAGTATTTT; cdr3_aa: CASSLGRKGTQYF
cdr3_length: 13; j_call: TRBJ1-1; d_call: TRBD1; v_call: TRBV30; clone_size: -; cdr3_nt: TGTGCCTGGAGCCGGGACAGGAACACTGAAGCTTTCTTT; cdr3_aa: CAWSRDRNTEAFF
cdr3_length: 17; j_call: TRBJ2-7; d_call: -; v_call: TRBV14; clone_size: -; cdr3_nt: TGTGCCAGCAGCCAAGGGGGTAGGGTGACCATCCCCTACGAGCAGTACTTC; cdr3_aa: CASSQGGRVTIPYEQYF
cdr3_length: 14; j_call: TRBJ1-4; d_call: -; v_call: TRBV5-1; clone_size: -; cdr3_nt: TGCGCCAGCAGCTTAGCCAGTTTTAATGAAAAACTGTTTTTT; cdr3_aa: CASSLASFNEKLFF
cdr3_length: 11; j_call: TRBJ2-7; d_call: -; v_call: TRBV29-1; clone_size: -; cdr3_nt: TGCAGCGTTGACCGCGGGTTCGAGCAGTACTTC; cdr3_aa: CSVDRGFEQYF
cdr3_length: 13; j_call: TRBJ1-2; d_call: -; v_call: TRBV18; clone_size: -; cdr3_nt: TGTGCCAGCTCGCCACAGGAGGACTATGGCTACACCTTC; cdr3_aa: CASSPQEDYGYTF
cdr3_length: 15; j_call: TRBJ2-1; d_call: TRBD2; v_call: TRBV19; clone_size: -; cdr3_nt: TGTGCCAGTAGTATCGGTGCGGGAGTCTACAATGAGCAGTTCTTC; cdr3_aa: CASSIGAGVYNEQFF
cdr3_length: 15; j_call: TRBJ2-7; d_call: -; v_call: TRBV15; clone_size: -; cdr3_nt: TGTGCCACCAGCAGTGCTAGCGCATATACCTACGAGCAGTACTTC; cdr3_aa: CATSSASAYTYEQYF
cdr3_length: 15; j_call: TRBJ2-3; d_call: -; v_call: TRBV7-2; clone_size: -; cdr3_nt: TGTGCCAGCAGCTTAGGTCGAGGCCCTGAGAGTACGCAGTATTTT; cdr3_aa: CASSLGRGPESTQYF
cdr3_length: 18; j_call: TRBJ2-5; d_call: TRBD1; v_call: TRBV10-3; clone_size: -; cdr3_nt: TGTGCCATCGCGCGACGGTCCCCGGGACAGGGTGGTCAAGAGACCCAGTACTTC; cdr3_aa: CAIARRSPGQGGQETQYF
cdr3_length: 13; j_call: TRBJ1-1; d_call: -; v_call: TRBV19; clone_size: -; cdr3_nt: TGTGCCAGTAAATCAGGGATTTACACTGAAGCTTTCTTT; cdr3_aa: CASKSGIYTEAFF
cdr3_length: 12; j_call: TRBJ2-7; d_call: -; v_call: TRBV15; clone_size: few; cdr3_nt: TGTGCCACCAGCAGAGATCTGGGACACCAGTACTTC; cdr3_aa: CATSRDLGHQYF
cdr3_length: 14; j_call: TRBJ2-1; d_call: -; v_call: TRBV6-1; clone_size: -; cdr3_nt: TGTGCCAGCACCCCAGGTGCCGCCTACAATGAGCAGTTCTTC; cdr3_aa: CASTPGAAYNEQFF
cdr3_length: 16; j_call: TRBJ2-1; d_call: -; v_call: TRBV15; clone_size: -; cdr3_nt: TGTGCCACCTCCGGGGGCGGGAGAAGCTCCTACAATGAGCAGTTCTTC; cdr3_aa: CATSGGGRSSYNEQFF
cdr3_length: 16; j_call: TRBJ2-7; d_call: -; v_call: TRBV27; clone_size: -; cdr3_nt: TGTGCCAGCAGTTTATCGAAGTATGCTAGCAAGGACGAGCAGTACTTC; cdr3_aa: CASSLSKYASKDEQYF
cdr3_length: 14; j_call: TRBJ1-5; d_call: TRBD1; v_call: TRBV7-6; clone_size: -; cdr3_nt: TGTGCCAGCAGCCGCGGACAGGGGGCTCAGCCCCAGCATTTT; cdr3_aa: CASSRGQGAQPQHF
cdr3_length: 14; j_call: TRBJ1-5; d_call: -; v_call: TRBV5-1; clone_size: -; cdr3_nt: TGCGCCAGCAGCCAGGCGGGTCCGGGTCAGCCCCAGCATTTT; cdr3_aa: CASSQAGPGQPQHF
cdr3_length: 15; j_call: TRBJ1-1; d_call: TRBD1; v_call: TRBV5-1; clone_size: -; cdr3_nt: TGCGCCAGCAGCTTGCAGGGGGGACGAAACACTGAAGCTTTCTTT; cdr3_aa: CASSLQGGRNTEAFF
cdr3_length: 13; j_call: TRBJ2-7; d_call: -; v_call: TRBV19; clone_size: many; cdr3_nt: TGTGCCAGTAGTCGGCTACAGGGATTCGAGCAGTACTTC; cdr3_aa: CASSRLQGFEQYF
cdr3_length: 15; j_call: TRBJ2-7; d_call: -; v_call: TRBV27; clone_size: once; cdr3_nt: TGTGCCAGCAGTTTATCCGGGGGAAGCTCCTACGAGCAGTACTTC; cdr3_aa: CASSLSGGSSYEQYF
cdr3_length: 14; j_call: TRBJ1-3; d_call: -; v_call: TRBV6-6; clone_size: -; cdr3_nt: TGTGCCAGCAGTTACTCGGTCGGGGCAAACACCATATATTTT; cdr3_aa: CASSYSVGANTIYF
cdr3_length: 11; j_call: TRBJ2-2; d_call: -; v_call: TRBV5-5; clone_size: once; cdr3_nt: TGTGCCAGCAGCTTTACCGGGGAGCTGTTTTTT; cdr3_aa: CASSFTGELFF